One sample yielded the 15 T cell receptor beta chains listed below, sequenced in a study of CD4+ T cells in melanoma. The data were produced by immunoSEQ multiplex PCR, yet TCRdb's version contains in-frame clones alone and is incomplete. The sample holds 8,500 to 10,000 clones, 70% to 75% seen once. The sample comprised cells from a culture (not recorded whether cultured in vitro). The receptors come from a human donor with melanoma.

The V gene is TRBV4-1, the J gene TRBJ2-3, with D unclear. The V gene's germline CDR1 is MGHRA and CDR2 YSYEKL. The CDR3 covers 16 residues. Trimming shortened V by 1 base and J by 4 bases, and 15 bases separated the two germline ends. The CDR3 DNA reads TGCGCCAGCAGCCAAGCCCCAGGTCCCCCCCCAGATACGCAGTATTTT. Its protein product is CASSQAPGPPPDTQYF.

The chain is built from TRBV19 and TRBJ2-7; no firm D call. CDR3 size: 13 residues. V shed 3 bases and J shed 7 bases, with 13 bases lying between them. Looked up from germline, CDR1 is LNHDA and CDR2 is SQIVND (reference sequence). The CDR3 DNA sequence: TGTGCCAGTAGTATGGCCCGGGCTCGGGAGCAGTACTTC. Translation gives CASSMARAREQYF.

The chain links TRBV19 to TRBJ2-1; 7 bases map to TRBD2. The CDR3 length is 15 residues. Unmatched junction bases numbered 5, after V lost 6 bases and J lost 0 bases. The germline CDR1 and CDR2 sequences are LNHDA and SQIVND (reference sequence). The CDR3 region is CASSFGTNSYNEQFF. CDR3 bases: TGTGCCAGTAGCTTCGGGACTAACTCCTACAATGAGCAGTTCTTC.

The chain is built from TRBV10-1 and TRBJ2-3; tentative D call: TRBD1 (5 bases). Deletions cut 4 bases from V and 0 bases from J, with 11 bases between. Germline CDR1 is WNHNN and CDR2 is SYGVQD (reference sequence). This CDR3 contains 15 residues. CDR3 sequence: CASSGGDRSTDTQYF. CDR3 nucleotide sequence: TGCGCCAGCAGTGGGGGCGACAGAAGCACAGATACGCAGTATTTT.

The chain uses TRBV6-5 and TRBJ2-5; 9 bases align to TRBD2. Losses at the gene ends were 2 bases for V and 5 bases for J; bases not matched to a gene: 6. Germline CDR1 and CDR2: MNHEY and SVGAGI. The CDR3 contains 15 residues. The CDR3 loop is CASSYMAGGPETQYF. The CDR3 DNA follows: TGTGCCAGCAGTTACATGGCGGGGGGGCCTGAGACCCAGTACTTC.

The chain combines TRBV19 with TRBJ2-7; D uncertain. This CDR3 contains 13 residues. The ends were cut back, 4 bases at V and 6 bases at J, with 13 bases in the middle. Germline CDR1 LNHDA, CDR2 SQIVND (reference sequence). DNA for the CDR3: TGTGCCAGTAGTAACGGCAGGTATGCCGAGCAGTACTTC. Protein: CASSNGRYAEQYF. The full variable domain, in which reference TRBV19 and TRBJ2-7 provide the parts outside the CDR3, is DGGITQSPKYLFRKEGQNVTLSCEQNLNHDAMYWYRQDPGQGLRLIYYSQIVNDFQKGDIAEGYSVSREKKESFPLTVTSAQKNPTAFYLCASSNGRYAEQYFGPGTRLTVT.

J is TRBJ1-2 and V is TRBV30; D gene ambiguous. Germline-derived CDR1 and CDR2 are GTSNPN and SVGIG (reference sequence). The ends were cut back, 1 base at V and 4 bases at J, with 10 bases in the middle. There are 13 residues in the CDR3. The CDR3 is CAWSGGLGYGYTF. CDR3 nucleotide sequence: TGTGCCTGGAGTGGTGGGCTGGGCTATGGCTACACCTTC.

This sequence joins TRBV6-7 and TRBJ2-2; D is uncertain. TRBV6-7 is reported as an ORF; its role is uncertain. Trimming cost V 2 bases and J 9 bases, with 13 bases left between them. CDR3 length equals 14 residues. The CDR3, as DNA: TGTGCCAGCAGTTACCGACGTGCGGCCCGGGAGCTGTTTTTT. Encoded protein: CASSYRRAARELFF.

Sample share makes this clone medium-sized (0.01 to 0.1%). The chain's CDR3 is CASSVDRAEGYTF. The CDR3 nucleotides read TGCGCCAGCAGTGTAGACAGGGCGGAGGGCTACACCTTC. The chain recombines TRBV10-2 with TRBJ1-2; 7 bases line up with TRBD1. Trimming cost V 4 bases and J 8 bases; bases outside gene matches: 7. CDR3 length: 13 amino acids. Germline CDR1 is WSHSY and CDR2 is SAAADI.

This chain connects TRBV11-2 to TRBJ1-1; D might be TRBD1 (5 bases). The CDR3 loop spans 16 amino acids. V was clipped by 1 base and J by 0 bases, with 12 bases between them. Germline V gene sequence: CDR1 SGHAT, CDR2 FQNNGV. The CDR3 nucleotides are TGTGCCAGCAGCTTAGGACAGACTGTGATGAACACTGAAGCTTTCTTT. Its translation: CASSLGQTVMNTEAFF.

The rearrangement uses TRBV13 and TRBJ2-3; D gene uncertain. Germline CDR1 reads PRHDT; CDR2 reads FYEKMQ (reference sequence). V dropped 3 bases and J dropped 1 base, with 14 bases sitting between them. The CDR3 sequence is 16 residues long. DNA of the CDR3: TGTGCCAGCAGCTTTCGTGCCCGGCCGGGCACAGATACGCAGTATTTT. This gives the protein CASSFRARPGTDTQYF.

The rearrangement uses TRBV5-1 and TRBJ1-6; a possible D gene is TRBD1 (5 bases). The germline CDR1 and CDR2 sequences are SGHRS and YFSETQ. V gave up 4 bases and J gave up 7 bases, with 15 bases separating them. This CDR3 region has 15 residues. In DNA form, the CDR3 reads TGCGCCAGCAGCGAGCGTCAGGGAAAGAATTCACCCCTCCACTTT. Protein: CASSERQGKNSPLHF.

Judged by abundance, this clone is medium-sized. V usage is TRBV5-1 and J usage is TRBJ1-4; D is ambiguous. The CDR3 length is 14 residues. CDR1 and CDR2 (germline): SGHRS, YFSETQ. V lost 0 bases and J lost 9, with 12 bases in between. The CDR3 DNA sequence: TGCGCCAGCAGCTTGGAAGGCGACGGTCAAAAACTGTTTTTT. Amino acid sequence: CASSLEGDGQKLFF. The full variable domain, its missing parts supplied by reference TRBV5-1 and TRBJ1-4, is KAGVTQTPRYLIKTRGQQVTLSCSPISGHRSVSWYQQTPGQGLQFLFEYFSETQRNKGNFPGRFSGRQFSNSRSEMNVSTLELGDSALYLCASSLEGDGQKLFFGSGTQLSVL.

This chain connects TRBV6-1 to TRBJ1-5; D possibly corresponds to TRBD1 (5 bases). Looked up from germline, CDR1 is MNHNS and CDR2 is SASEGT. The CDR3 has 16 amino acids. Between the trimmed V and J ends, which lost 4 bases and 2 bases, there was a span of 15 bases. The DNA for the CDR3 is TGTGCCAGCAGTGTGAACTGGGGCGGTGGCAATCAGCCCCAGCATTTT. Translation: CASSVNWGGGNQPQHF.

This chain connects TRBV7-8 to TRBJ1-1, with D unresolved. V lost 3 bases to trimming and J lost 1 base, with 6 bases between them. The CDR3 is made up of 13 amino acids. Looked up from germline, CDR1 is SGHVS and CDR2 is FQNEAQ. CDR3 protein: CASSFLPNTEAFF. As DNA, the CDR3 is TGTGCCAGCAGCTTTCTCCCGAACACTGAAGCTTTCTTT.